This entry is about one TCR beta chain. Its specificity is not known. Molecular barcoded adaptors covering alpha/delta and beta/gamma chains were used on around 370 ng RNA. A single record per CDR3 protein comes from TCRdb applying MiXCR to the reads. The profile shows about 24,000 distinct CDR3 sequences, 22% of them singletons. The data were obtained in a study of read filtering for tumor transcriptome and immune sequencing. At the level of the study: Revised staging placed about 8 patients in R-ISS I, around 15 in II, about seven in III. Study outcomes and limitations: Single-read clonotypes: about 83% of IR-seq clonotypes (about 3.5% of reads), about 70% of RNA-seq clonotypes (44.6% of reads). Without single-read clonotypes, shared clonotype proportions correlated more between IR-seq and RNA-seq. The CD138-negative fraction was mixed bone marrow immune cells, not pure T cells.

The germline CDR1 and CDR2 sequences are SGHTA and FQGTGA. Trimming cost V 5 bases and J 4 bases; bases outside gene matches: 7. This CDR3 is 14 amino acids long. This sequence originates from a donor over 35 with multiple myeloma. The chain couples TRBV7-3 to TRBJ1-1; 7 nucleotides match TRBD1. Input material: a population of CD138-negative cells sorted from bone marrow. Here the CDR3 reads CASSPEQGITEAFF. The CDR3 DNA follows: TGTGCCAGCAGCCCCGAACAGGGGATCACTGAAGCTTTCTTT.